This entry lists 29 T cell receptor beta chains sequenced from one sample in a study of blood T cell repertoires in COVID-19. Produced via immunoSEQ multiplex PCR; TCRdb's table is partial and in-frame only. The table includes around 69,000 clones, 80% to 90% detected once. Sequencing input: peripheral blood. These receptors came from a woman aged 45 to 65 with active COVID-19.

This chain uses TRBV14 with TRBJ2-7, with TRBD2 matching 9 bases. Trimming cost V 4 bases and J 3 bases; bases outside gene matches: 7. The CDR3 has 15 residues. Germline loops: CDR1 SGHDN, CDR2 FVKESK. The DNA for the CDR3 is TGTGCCAGCAGCCCGACCGCGGGAGGGGGCTACGAGCAGTACTTC. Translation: CASSPTAGGGYEQYF.

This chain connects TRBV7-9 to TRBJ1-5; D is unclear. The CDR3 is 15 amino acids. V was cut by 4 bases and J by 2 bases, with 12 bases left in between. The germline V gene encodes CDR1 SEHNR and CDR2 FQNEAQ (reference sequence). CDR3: CASSSGFGGNQPQHF. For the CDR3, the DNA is TGTGCCAGCAGCTCGGGGTTCGGGGGCAATCAGCCCCAGCATTTT.

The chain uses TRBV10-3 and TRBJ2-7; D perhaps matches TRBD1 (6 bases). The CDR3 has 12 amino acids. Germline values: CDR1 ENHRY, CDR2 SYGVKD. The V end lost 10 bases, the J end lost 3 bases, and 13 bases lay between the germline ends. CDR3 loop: CATAGTYYEQYF. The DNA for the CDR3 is TGTGCCACCGCCGGGACATACTACGAGCAGTACTTC.

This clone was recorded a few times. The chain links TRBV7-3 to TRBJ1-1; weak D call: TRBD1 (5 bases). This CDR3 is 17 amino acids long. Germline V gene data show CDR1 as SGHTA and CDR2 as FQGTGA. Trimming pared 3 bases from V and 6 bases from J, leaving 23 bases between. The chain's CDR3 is CASSFFNPKLRVAEAFF. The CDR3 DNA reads TGTGCCAGCAGCTTTTTTAACCCAAAACTCAGGGTCGCTGAAGCTTTCTTT.

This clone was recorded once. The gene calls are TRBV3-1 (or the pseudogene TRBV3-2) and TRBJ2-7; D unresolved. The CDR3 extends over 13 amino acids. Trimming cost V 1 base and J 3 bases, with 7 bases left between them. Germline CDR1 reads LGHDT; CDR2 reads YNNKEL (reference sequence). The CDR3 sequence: CASSQAADYEQYF. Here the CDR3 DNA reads TGTGCCAGCAGCCAAGCCGCGGACTACGAGCAGTACTTC.

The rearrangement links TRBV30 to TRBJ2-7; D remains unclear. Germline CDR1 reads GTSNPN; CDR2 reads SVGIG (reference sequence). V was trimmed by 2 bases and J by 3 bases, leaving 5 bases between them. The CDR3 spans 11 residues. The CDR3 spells CAWSNSYEQYF. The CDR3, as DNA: TGTGCCTGGAGTAACAGCTACGAGCAGTACTTC.

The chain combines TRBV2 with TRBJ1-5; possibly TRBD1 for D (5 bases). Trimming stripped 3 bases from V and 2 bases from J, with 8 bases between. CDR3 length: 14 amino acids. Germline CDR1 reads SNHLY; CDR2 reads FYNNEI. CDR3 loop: CASSEEQGNQPQHF. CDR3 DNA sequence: TGTGCCAGCAGTGAGGAACAGGGCAATCAGCCCCAGCATTTT.

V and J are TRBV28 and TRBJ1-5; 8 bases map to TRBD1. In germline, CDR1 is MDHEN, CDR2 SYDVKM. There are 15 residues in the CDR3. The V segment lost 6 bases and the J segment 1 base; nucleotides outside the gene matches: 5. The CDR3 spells CASSPGQASNQPQHF. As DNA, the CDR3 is TGTGCCAGCAGCCCGGGACAGGCAAGCAATCAGCCCCAGCATTTT.

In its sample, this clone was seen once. DNA of the CDR3: TGTGCCAGCAGTAATGCGGGACTAGCTACAGAGACCCAGTACTTC. It yields the protein CASSNAGLATETQYF. The chain has TRBV2 and TRBJ2-5; TRBD2 matches at 9 bases. From germline, CDR1 is SNHLY and CDR2 FYNNEI. There are 15 residues in the CDR3. V shed 5 bases and J 4 bases; nucleotides not matched to a gene: 8. Full variable domain (outside the CDR3, taken from reference TRBV2 and TRBJ2-5): EPEVTQTPSHQVTQMGQEVILRCVPISNHLYFYWYRQILGQKVEFLVSFYNNEISEKSEIFDDQFSVERPDGSNFTLKIRSTKLEDSAMYFCASSNAGLATETQYFGPGTRLLVL.

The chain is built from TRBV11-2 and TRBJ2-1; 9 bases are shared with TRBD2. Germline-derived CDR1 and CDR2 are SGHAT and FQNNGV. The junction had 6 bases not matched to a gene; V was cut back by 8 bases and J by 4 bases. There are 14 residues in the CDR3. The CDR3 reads CASRAAGGYNEQFF. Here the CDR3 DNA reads TGTGCCAGCCGGGCTGCGGGGGGGTACAATGAGCAGTTCTTC.

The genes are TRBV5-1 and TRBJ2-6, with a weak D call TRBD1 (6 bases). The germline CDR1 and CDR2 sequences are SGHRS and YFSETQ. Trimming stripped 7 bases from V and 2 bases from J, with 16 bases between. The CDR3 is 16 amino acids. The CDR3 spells CASVAGALTGANVLTF. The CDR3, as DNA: TGCGCCAGCGTAGCAGGGGCCCTCACTGGGGCCAACGTCCTGACTTTC.

The CDR3 is CASSQDSTGQPQHF. The CDR3 DNA sequence: TGTGCCAGCAGCCAAGATAGTACAGGTCAGCCCCAGCATTTT. This rearrangement joins TRBV4-2 to TRBJ1-5, with D possibly TRBD1 on 5 matching bases. Germline CDR1 reads LGHNA; CDR2 reads YNFKEQ. Trimming took 0 bases from V and 6 from J, leaving 9 bases between them. This CDR3 spans 14 amino acids.

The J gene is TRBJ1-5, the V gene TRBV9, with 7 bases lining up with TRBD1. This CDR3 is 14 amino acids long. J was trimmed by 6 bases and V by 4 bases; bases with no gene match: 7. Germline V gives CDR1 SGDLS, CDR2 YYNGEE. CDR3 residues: CASSIEGASQPQHF. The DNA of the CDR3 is TGTGCCAGCAGCATCGAGGGGGCGAGTCAGCCCCAGCATTTT. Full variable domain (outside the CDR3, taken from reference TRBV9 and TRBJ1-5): DSGVTQTPKHLITATGQRVTLRCSPRSGDLSVYWYQQSLDQGLQFLIQYYNGEERAKGNILERFSAQQFPDLHSELNLSSLELGDSALYFCASSIEGASQPQHFGDGTRLSIL.

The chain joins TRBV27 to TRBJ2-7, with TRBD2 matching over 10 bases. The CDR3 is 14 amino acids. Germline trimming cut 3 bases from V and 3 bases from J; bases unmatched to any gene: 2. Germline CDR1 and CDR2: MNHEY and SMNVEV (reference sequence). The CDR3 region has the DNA TGTGCCAGCAGTTTTTCTAGCGGGAGCTACGAGCAGTACTTC. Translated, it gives CASSFSSGSYEQYF.

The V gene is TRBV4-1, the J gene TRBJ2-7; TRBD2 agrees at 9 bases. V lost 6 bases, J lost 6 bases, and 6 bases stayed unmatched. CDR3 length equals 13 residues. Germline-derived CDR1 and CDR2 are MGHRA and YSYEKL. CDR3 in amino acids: CASRKAGGGEQYF. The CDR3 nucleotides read TGCGCCAGCAGAAAAGCGGGAGGCGGCGAGCAGTACTTC.

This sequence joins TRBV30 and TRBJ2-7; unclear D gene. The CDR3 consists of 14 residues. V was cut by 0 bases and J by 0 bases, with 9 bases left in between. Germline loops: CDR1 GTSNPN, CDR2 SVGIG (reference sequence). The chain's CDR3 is CAWSVSGPSYEQYF. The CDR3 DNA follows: TGTGCCTGGAGTGTATCAGGTCCCTCCTACGAGCAGTACTTC.

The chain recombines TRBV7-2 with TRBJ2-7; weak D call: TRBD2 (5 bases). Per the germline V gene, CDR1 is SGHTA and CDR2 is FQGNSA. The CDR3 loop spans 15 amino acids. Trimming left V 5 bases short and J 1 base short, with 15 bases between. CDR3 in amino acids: CASSLEVGGSYEQYF. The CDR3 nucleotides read TGTGCCAGCAGCCTAGAGGTTGGCGGGTCCTACGAGCAGTACTTC.

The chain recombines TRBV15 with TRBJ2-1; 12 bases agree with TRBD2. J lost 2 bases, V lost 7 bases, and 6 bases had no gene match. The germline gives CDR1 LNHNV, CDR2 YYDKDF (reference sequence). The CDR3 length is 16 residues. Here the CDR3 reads CATMTSGSLAYNEQFF. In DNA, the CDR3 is TGTGCCACCATGACTAGCGGGAGCCTCGCCTACAATGAGCAGTTCTTC.

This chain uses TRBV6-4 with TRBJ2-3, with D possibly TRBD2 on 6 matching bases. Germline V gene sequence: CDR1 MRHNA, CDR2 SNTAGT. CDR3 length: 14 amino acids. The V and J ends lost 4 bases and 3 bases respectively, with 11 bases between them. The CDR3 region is CASSVGRDTDTQYF. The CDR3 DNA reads TGTGCCAGCAGTGTAGGGCGGGATACAGATACGCAGTATTTT.

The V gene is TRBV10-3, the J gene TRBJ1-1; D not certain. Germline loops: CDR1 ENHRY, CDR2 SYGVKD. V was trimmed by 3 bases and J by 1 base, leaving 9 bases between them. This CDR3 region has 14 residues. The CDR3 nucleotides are TGTGCCATCAGTGAAGTACACGAGAACACTGAAGCTTTCTTT. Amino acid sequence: CAISEVHENTEAFF.

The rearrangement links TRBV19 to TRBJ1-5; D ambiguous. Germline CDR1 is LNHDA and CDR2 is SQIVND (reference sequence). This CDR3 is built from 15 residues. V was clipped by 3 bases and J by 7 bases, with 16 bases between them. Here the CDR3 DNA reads TGTGCCAGTAGTATTGACCTAGGCCGAGGGCAGCCCCAGCATTTT. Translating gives CASSIDLGRGQPQHF.

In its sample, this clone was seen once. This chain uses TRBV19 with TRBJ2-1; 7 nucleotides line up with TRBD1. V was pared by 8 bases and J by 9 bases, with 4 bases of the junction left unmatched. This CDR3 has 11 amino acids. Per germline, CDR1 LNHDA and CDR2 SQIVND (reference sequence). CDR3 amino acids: CASSTGTEQFF. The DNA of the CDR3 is TGTGCCAGTTCGACAGGGACTGAGCAGTTCTTC.

The CDR3 DNA follows: TGCAGCGTTTCTGGGGGCGACCAAAAACTGTTTTTT. This sequence encodes CSVSGGDQKLFF. The chain uses TRBV29-1 and TRBJ1-4, with TRBD1 as a possible D gene (6 bases). Per the germline V gene, CDR1 is SQVTM and CDR2 is ANQGSEA. The CDR3 spans 12 residues. Trimming removed 5 bases at V and 9 bases at J, with 13 bases between. Using reference TRBV29-1 and TRBJ1-4 for the parts outside the CDR3, the full variable domain is SAVISQKPSRDICQRGTSLTIQCQVDSQVTMMFWYRQQPGQSLTLIATANQGSEATYESGFVIDKFPISRPNLTFSTLTVSNMSPEDSSIYLCSVSGGDQKLFFGSGTQLSVL.

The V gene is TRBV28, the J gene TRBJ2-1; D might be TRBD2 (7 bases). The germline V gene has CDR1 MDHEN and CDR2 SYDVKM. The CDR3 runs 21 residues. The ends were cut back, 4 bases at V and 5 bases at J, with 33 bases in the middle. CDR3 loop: CASSSGHSAGAALGLDNEQFF. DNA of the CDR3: TGTGCCAGCAGTTCGGGACACTCGGCGGGAGCGGCCCTCGGACTGGACAATGAGCAGTTCTTC.

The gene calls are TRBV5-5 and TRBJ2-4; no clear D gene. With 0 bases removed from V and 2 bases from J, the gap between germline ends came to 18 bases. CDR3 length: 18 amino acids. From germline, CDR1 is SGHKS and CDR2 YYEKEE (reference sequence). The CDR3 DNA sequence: TGTGCCAGCAGCTTGGAGGCGGTAGTGGGTAGGACCAAAAACATTCAGTACTTC. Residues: CASSLEAVVGRTKNIQYF.

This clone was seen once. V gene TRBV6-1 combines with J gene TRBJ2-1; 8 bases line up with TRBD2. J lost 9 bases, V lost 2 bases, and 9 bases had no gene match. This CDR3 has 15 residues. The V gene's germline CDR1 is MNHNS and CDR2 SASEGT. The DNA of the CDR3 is TGTGCCAGCAGTGAACTGTCGGGAGGGCCCCTTGAGCAGTTCTTC. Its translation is CASSELSGGPLEQFF.

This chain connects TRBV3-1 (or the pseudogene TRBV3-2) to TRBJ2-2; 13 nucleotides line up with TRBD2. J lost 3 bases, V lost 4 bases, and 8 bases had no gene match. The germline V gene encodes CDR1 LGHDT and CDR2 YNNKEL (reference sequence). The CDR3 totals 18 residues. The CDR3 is CASSRIGGLAGDTGELFF. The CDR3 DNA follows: TGTGCCAGCAGCCGCATCGGCGGACTAGCGGGAGACACCGGGGAGCTGTTTTTT.

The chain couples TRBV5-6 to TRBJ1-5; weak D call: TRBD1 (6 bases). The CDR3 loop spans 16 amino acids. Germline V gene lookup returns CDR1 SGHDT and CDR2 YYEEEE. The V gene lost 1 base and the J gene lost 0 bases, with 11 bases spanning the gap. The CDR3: CASSLMLGGSNQPQHF. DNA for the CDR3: TGTGCCAGCAGCTTGATGTTAGGGGGTAGCAATCAGCCCCAGCATTTT.

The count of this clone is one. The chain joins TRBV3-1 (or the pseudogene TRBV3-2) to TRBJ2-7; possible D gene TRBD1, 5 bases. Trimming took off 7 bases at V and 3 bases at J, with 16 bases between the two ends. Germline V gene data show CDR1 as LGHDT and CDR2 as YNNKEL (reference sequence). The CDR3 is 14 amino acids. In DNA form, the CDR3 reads TGTGCCAGCACCAAAAGCCAGGGATTCTACGAGCAGTACTTC. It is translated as CASTKSQGFYEQYF.